This TCR beta chain was sequenced in a study of shared T cell receptors in the human thymus. V lost 4 bases to trimming and J lost 1 base, with 11 bases between them. This CDR3 has 14 residues. Germline-derived CDR1 and CDR2 are SGHDT and YYEEEE. Repertoires were generated with immunoSEQ multiplex PCR, while TCRdb's copy carries only in-frame clones and drops some. In the table there are some 760,000 clones, 70% to 90% of which are singletons. These records were also assigned to another study, of human thymus T cells. That report notes: Thymic resections from corrective heart surgery supplied the tissue. Unrelated individuals reportedly shared highly overlapping thymic TCR repertoires.

This receptor was identified in a girl less than two years old with a congenital heart defect. This sequence joins TRBV5-6 and TRBJ1-1; no definite D call. Sequenced: thymocytes. The CDR3: CASSPILRNTEAFF. The DNA of the CDR3 is TGTGCCAGCAGCCCTATTTTAAGGAACACTGAAGCTTTCTTT.